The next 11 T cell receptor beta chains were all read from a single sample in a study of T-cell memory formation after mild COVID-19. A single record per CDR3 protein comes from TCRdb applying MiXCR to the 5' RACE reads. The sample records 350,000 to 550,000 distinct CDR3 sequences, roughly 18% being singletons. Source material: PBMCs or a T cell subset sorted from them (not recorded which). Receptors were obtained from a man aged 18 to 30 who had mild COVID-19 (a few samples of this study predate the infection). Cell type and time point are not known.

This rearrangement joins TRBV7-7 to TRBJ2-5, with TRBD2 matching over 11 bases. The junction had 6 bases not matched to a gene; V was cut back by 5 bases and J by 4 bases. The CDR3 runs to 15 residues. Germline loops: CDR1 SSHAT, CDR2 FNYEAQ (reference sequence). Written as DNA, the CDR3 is TGTGCCAGCAGCGGTAGCGGGGGGGCCGGAGAGACCCAGTACTTC. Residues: CASSGSGGAGETQYF.

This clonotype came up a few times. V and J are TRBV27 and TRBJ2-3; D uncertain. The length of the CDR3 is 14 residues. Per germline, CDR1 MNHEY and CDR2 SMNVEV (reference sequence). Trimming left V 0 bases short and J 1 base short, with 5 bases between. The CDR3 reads CASSLSAGTDTQYF. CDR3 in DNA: TGTGCCAGCAGTTTATCGGCAGGCACAGATACGCAGTATTTT.

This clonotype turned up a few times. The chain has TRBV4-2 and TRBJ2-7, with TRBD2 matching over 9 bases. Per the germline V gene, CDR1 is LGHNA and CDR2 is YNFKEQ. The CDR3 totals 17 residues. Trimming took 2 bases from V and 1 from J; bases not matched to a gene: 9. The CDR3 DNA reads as TGTGCCAGCAGCCAACAACTAGCGGGTCCTGGTTCCTACGAGCAGTACGTC. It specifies CASSQQLAGPGSYEQYV.

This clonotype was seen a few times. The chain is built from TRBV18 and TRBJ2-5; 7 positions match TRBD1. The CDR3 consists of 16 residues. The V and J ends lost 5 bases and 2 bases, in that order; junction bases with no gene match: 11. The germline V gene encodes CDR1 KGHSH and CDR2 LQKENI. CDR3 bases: TGTGCCAGCTCAGACAGGGATCCTCCCCGACAAGAGACCCAGTACTTC. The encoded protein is CASSDRDPPRQETQYF.

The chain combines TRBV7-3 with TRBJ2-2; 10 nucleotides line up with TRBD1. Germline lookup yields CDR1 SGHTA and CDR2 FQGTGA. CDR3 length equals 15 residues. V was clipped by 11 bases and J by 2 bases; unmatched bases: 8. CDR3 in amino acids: CASSGTGANTGELFF. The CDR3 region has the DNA TGTGCCTCTTCCGGGACAGGGGCAAACACCGGGGAGCTGTTTTTT. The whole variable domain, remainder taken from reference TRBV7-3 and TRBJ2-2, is GAGVSQTPSNKVTEKGKYVELRCDPISGHTALYWYRQSLGQGPEFLIYFQGTGAADDSGLPNDRFFAVRPEGSVSTLKIQRTERGDSAVYLCASSGTGANTGELFFGEGSRLTVL.

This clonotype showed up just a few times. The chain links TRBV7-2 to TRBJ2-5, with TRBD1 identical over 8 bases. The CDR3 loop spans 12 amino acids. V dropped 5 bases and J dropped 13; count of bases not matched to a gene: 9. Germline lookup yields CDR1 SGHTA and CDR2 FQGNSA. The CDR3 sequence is CASSPDWTGPYF. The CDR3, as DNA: TGTGCCAGCAGCCCGGATTGGACAGGGCCGTACTTC.

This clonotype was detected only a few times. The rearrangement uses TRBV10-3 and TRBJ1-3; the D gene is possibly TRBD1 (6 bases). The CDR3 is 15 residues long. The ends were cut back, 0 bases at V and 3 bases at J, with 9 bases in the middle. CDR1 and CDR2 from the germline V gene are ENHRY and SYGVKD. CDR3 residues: CAISESGASGNTIYF. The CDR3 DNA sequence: TGTGCCATCAGTGAGTCGGGGGCGAGTGGAAACACCATATATTTT.

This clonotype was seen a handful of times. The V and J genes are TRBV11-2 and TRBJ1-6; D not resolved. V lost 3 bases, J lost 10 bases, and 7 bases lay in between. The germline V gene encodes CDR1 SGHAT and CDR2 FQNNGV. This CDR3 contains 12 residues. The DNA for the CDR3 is TGTGCCAGCAGCTTCGGGCGGTCACCCCTCCACTTT. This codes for CASSFGRSPLHF.

The CDR3 region has the DNA TGTGCCAGCAGCTTGGACGCCGCCTACGAGCAGTACTTC. Protein sequence: CASSLDAAYEQYF. This chain links TRBV5-4 with TRBJ2-7; no reliable D call. Per the germline V gene, CDR1 is SGHNT and CDR2 is YYREEE (reference sequence). CDR3 size: 13 residues. The V gene lost 0 bases and the J gene lost 2 bases, with 6 bases spanning the gap.

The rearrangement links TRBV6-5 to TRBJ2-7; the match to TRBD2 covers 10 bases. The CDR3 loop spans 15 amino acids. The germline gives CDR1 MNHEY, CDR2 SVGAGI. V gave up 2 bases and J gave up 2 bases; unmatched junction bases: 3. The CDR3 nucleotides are TGTGCCAGCAGTTACGGCCTAGCGGGGGCCTACGAGCAGTACTTC. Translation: CASSYGLAGAYEQYF.

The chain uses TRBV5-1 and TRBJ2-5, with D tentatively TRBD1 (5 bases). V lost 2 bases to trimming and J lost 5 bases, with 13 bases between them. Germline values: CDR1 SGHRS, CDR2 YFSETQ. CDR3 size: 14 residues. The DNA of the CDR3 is TGCGCCAGCAGCTTTATCCAGGGTGGTGAGACCCAGTACTTC. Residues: CASSFIQGGETQYF.